This T cell receptor (beta chain) emerged from a study of neurological immune-mediated disorders. The time point denotes: technical triplicate 2. Points from the study as a whole: Falling below healthy controls, multiple sclerosis showed the least TCR clonal expansion, while HTLV-1-associated myelopathy showed the most.

Germline values: CDR1 DFQATT, CDR2 SNEGSKA (reference sequence). The CDR3 spans 14 residues. V was pared by 0 bases and J by 7 bases, with 13 bases between. In its sample, this clonotype was seen many times. What it binds is not known. TCRdb independently ran MiXCR on the 5' RACE reads; one entry per CDR3 protein. The sample shows around 56,000 distinct CDR3 sequences, 24% of them seen only once. The rearrangement uses TRBV20-1 and TRBJ2-1; D gene unclear. The TCR comes from a man in his fifties or sixties with HTLV-1-associated myelopathy (HAM/TSP). Sequenced input: PBMCs. The CDR3 DNA follows: TGCAGTGCTAGAGACGGAATGGGTCTTAATGAGCAGTTCTTC. Amino acid sequence: CSARDGMGLNEQFF.